These 5 T cell receptor beta chains share one sample of origin, sequenced in a study of multiple sclerosis patients with progressive multifocal leukoencephalopathy. Time point specified: time of PML onset. The data were produced by immunoSEQ multiplex PCR, yet TCRdb's version contains in-frame clones alone and is incomplete. The sample comprises approximately 27,000 clones, around 83% of which are singletons, and 12% rests with the top ten. Sequenced material: PBMCs, taken from a patient treated with natalizumab. All receptors derive from a woman aged 25 to 39 with progressive multifocal leukoencephalopathy.

This chain connects TRBV29-1 to TRBJ2-7; 8 bases fit TRBD2. CDR1 and CDR2 (germline): SQVTM, ANQGSEA. V was clipped by 4 bases and J by 7 bases; unmatched bases: 6. The CDR3 runs 12 residues. CDR3 sequence: CSVVWGLGEQYF. CDR3 DNA sequence: TGCAGCGTTGTATGGGGACTAGGTGAGCAGTACTTC.

This clone is a singleton in its sample. This chain links TRBV4-2 with TRBJ2-7; D may be TRBD1 (5 bases). The CDR3 covers 17 residues. Germline V gene sequence: CDR1 LGHNA, CDR2 YNFKEQ. Trimming left V 1 base short and J 2 bases short, with 18 bases between. This CDR3 is CASSQVPVDKGTYEQYF. CDR3 nucleotide sequence: TGTGCCAGCAGCCAAGTACCAGTGGACAAGGGAACCTACGAGCAGTACTTC.

This chain links TRBV6-1 with TRBJ1-4, with unresolved D. Germline V gene lookup returns CDR1 MNHNS and CDR2 SASEGT. Trimming shortened V by 3 bases and J by 4 bases, and 12 bases separated the two germline ends. The length of the CDR3 is 15 residues. The DNA for the CDR3 is TGTGCCAGCAGTGATCATATTGCATTTAATGAAAAACTGTTTTTT. It encodes CASSDHIAFNEKLFF.

The chain combines TRBV27 with TRBJ2-3; 10 bases line up with TRBD2. V trimming: 6 bases; J trimming: 7 bases; junction bases outside the gene matches: 7. Germline assignment: CDR1 MNHEY and CDR2 SMNVEV (reference sequence). This CDR3 comprises 14 residues. The CDR3 DNA reads as TGTGCCAGCAGCCTAAGCGGGGGGGCGAATACGCAGTATTTT. This gives the protein CASSLSGGANTQYF.

Only a few counts were recorded for this clone. The rearrangement joins TRBV6-4 to TRBJ1-1; 8 bases agree with TRBD1. Unmatched junction bases numbered 4, after V lost 6 bases and J lost 4 bases. Germline values: CDR1 MRHNA, CDR2 SNTAGT. CDR3 length equals 13 residues. CDR3 nucleotide sequence: TGTGCCAGCAGCGTCGACAGGGGCACTGAAGCTTTCTTT. Amino acid sequence: CASSVDRGTEAFF.